This paragraph reports one TCR beta chain. Original processing methods: The assay estimated nucleated cells by amplifying reference gene primers. TCRdb's table, derived via immunoSEQ multiplex PCR, lists solely in-frame clones and lacks some. Clone size and V and J calls were adopted from that table, with D and trimming inferred from the DNA. The table shows about 180,000 clones, with about nine tenths occurring only once. The sample is drawn from a study of blood T cell repertoires in COVID-19. Study background: Samples came from the United States, Italy and Spain, spanning acute and convalescent COVID-19.

CDR1 and CDR2 from the germline V gene are KGHSH and LQKENI. The CDR3 totals 14 residues. V lost 3 bases to trimming and J lost 5 bases; unmatched junction nucleotides: 6. J is TRBJ2-7 and V is TRBV18; 8 nucleotides match TRBD1. Material for sequencing was peripheral blood. The sequence came from a man between 18 and 29 years old who had recovered from COVID-19. The DNA of the CDR3 is TGTGCCAGCTCACCGACAGGGGATCCTAACGAGCAGTACTTC. It specifies CASSPTGDPNEQYF.